The source of this T cell receptor beta chain is a study of cytomegalovirus exposure and HLA in healthy donors. Findings and limits, study-wide: Researchers reported in a later analysis that a missense DCLRE1C variant was tied to TCR beta V- and J-gene trimming. Cytomegalovirus-associated TCR beta chains were listed, numbering around 150.

The CDR3 sequence is 15 residues long. The germline gives CDR1 ENHRY, CDR2 SYGVKD. Between the trimmed V and J ends, which lost 6 bases and 0 bases, there was a span of 13 bases. Primers for the PCR totalled 60 Vbeta and 13 Jbeta. Profiled with immunoSEQ multiplex PCR; TCRdb holds only in-frame clones, not every one. The sample records around 120,000 clones, roughly 79% being singletons. This clone was recorded only once. Its specificity is unknown. The sequenced sample consisted of PBMCs. The chain recombines TRBV10-3 with TRBJ2-3, with D perhaps TRBD2 (6 bases). This sequence was found in a woman between 25 and 40 years old in good health and CMV-seronegative. DNA for the CDR3: TGTGCCATCAGCGACTTAGCGGCTAGCACAGATACGCAGTATTTT. Amino acids: CAISDLAASTDTQYF.